Below are 27 T cell receptor beta chains sequenced from a single sample in a study of cytomegalovirus exposure and HLA in healthy donors. With 60 Vbeta and 13 Jbeta primers, the PCR was carried out. Sequencing used immunoSEQ multiplex PCR; TCRdb keeps in-frame clones, though not all of them. The sample yields around 190,000 clones, approximately 79% seen once. Sequenced: PBMCs. These receptors originate from a woman younger than 30 in good health and CMV-seronegative.

This chain joins TRBV4-3 and TRBJ1-5, with TRBD1 as a possible D gene (6 bases). The CDR3 consists of 13 residues. Germline V gene data show CDR1 as LGHNA and CDR2 as YSLEER. V lost 0 bases and J lost 10, with 10 bases in between. This CDR3 is CASSQDEGDPQHF. CDR3 sequence (DNA): TGCGCCAGCAGCCAAGATGAGGGGGATCCCCAGCATTTT.

The rearrangement uses TRBV2 and TRBJ2-3; 12 bases are a match to TRBD1. Germline loops: CDR1 SNHLY, CDR2 FYNNEI. V was clipped by 6 bases and J by 7 bases; unmatched bases: 8. This CDR3 region has 15 residues. CDR3 nucleotides: TGTGCCAGCAGGCCCGGGACAGGGGGCGGGTATACGCAGTATTTT. Translating gives CASRPGTGGGYTQYF. Full variable domain (outside the CDR3, taken from reference TRBV2 and TRBJ2-3): EPEVTQTPSHQVTQMGQEVILRCVPISNHLYFYWYRQILGQKVEFLVSFYNNEISEKSEIFDDQFSVERPDGSNFTLKIRSTKLEDSAMYFCASRPGTGGGYTQYFGPGTRLTVL.

The rearrangement links TRBV5-4 to TRBJ1-1, with D perhaps matching TRBD1 (5 bases). The germline V gene encodes CDR1 SGHNT and CDR2 YYREEE (reference sequence). V lost 7 bases, J lost 5 bases, and 12 bases lay in between. The CDR3 spans 12 residues. The CDR3 coding sequence is TGTGCCAGCTCCCCGGGGGGGACTGAAGCTTTCTTT. It codes for CASSPGGTEAFF.

The chain combines TRBV14 with TRBJ1-1; 8 positions match TRBD1. The CDR3 is 18 amino acids. The germline CDR1 and CDR2 sequences are SGHDN and FVKESK. The junction had 15 bases not matched to a gene; V was cut back by 1 base and J by 5 bases. The CDR3 sequence: CASSQVSMWTGRETEAFF. The DNA for the CDR3 is TGTGCCAGCAGCCAAGTGTCCATGTGGACAGGGAGGGAAACTGAAGCTTTCTTT.

The V gene is TRBV29-1, the J gene TRBJ2-3, with 8 bases fitting TRBD1. Germline lookup yields CDR1 SQVTM and CDR2 ANQGSEA. The CDR3 has 14 amino acids. J lost 2 bases, V lost 1 base, and 2 bases had no gene match. Here the CDR3 reads CSVEGTGNTDTQYF. CDR3 DNA sequence: TGCAGCGTTGAAGGGACAGGGAACACAGATACGCAGTATTTT.

V is TRBV5-1 and J is TRBJ2-1; weak D call: TRBD2 (5 bases). V was cut by 0 bases and J by 5 bases, with 9 bases left in between. This CDR3 contains 14 residues. CDR1 SGHRS and CDR2 YFSETQ come from the germline V gene. CDR3 bases: TGCGCCAGCAGCTTGGAGACACTAGACAATGAGCAGTTCTTC. This translates into CASSLETLDNEQFF.

V gene TRBV2 combines with J gene TRBJ2-7; 7 bases line up with TRBD2. Germline V lookup: CDR1 SNHLY, CDR2 FYNNEI. V shed 3 bases, J shed 4 bases, and the junction held 6 bases outside the gene matches. This CDR3 spans 14 amino acids. CDR3 DNA: TGTGCCAGCAGTGATGGGGGGGTCGCTTACGAGCAGTACTTC. Translating gives CASSDGGVAYEQYF.

The chain carries TRBV6-5 and TRBJ1-5; D gene uncertain. Germline V gives CDR1 MNHEY, CDR2 SVGAGI. The ends were cut back, 5 bases at V and 11 bases at J, with 22 bases in the middle. The CDR3 spans 15 residues. This CDR3 is CASSPNSDRTLTQHF. The CDR3 nucleotides are TGTGCCAGCAGTCCGAACTCCGACCGGACTTTGACCCAGCATTTT.

This chain joins TRBV6-1 and TRBJ2-1; 7 positions agree with TRBD1. V gave up 2 bases and J gave up 0 bases; unmatched junction bases: 4. The CDR3 length is 16 residues. Germline assignment: CDR1 MNHNS and CDR2 SASEGT. Written as DNA, the CDR3 is TGTGCCAGCAGTGAAAGGGGGCGGAGCTCCTACAATGAGCAGTTCTTC. Its translation is CASSERGRSSYNEQFF.

The chain has TRBV5-6 and TRBJ2-7; 12 positions agree with TRBD1. Germline CDR1 reads SGHDT; CDR2 reads YYEEEE. The junction had 5 bases not matched to a gene; V was cut back by 4 bases and J by 6 bases. The CDR3 contains 14 residues. The CDR3 region has the DNA TGTGCCAGCAGCCCGGGACAGGGGGCTGTCGAGCAGTACTTC. Translating it yields CASSPGQGAVEQYF.

The rearrangement joins TRBV5-6 to TRBJ2-3; 15 nucleotides line up with TRBD2. The length of the CDR3 is 18 residues. Losses at the gene ends were 4 bases for V and 1 base for J; bases not matched to a gene: 7. Germline V lookup: CDR1 SGHDT, CDR2 YYEEEE. CDR3 region: CASSDGLAGGLGTDTQYF. The CDR3 region has the DNA TGTGCCAGCAGCGACGGACTAGCGGGAGGGTTGGGCACAGATACGCAGTATTTT.

Comments on this clone: Other nucleotide sequences in the sample specify the same CDR3. The gene calls are TRBV5-1 and TRBJ1-1; 11 positions agree with TRBD1. There are 18 residues in the CDR3. V trimming: 5 bases; J trimming: 7 bases; junction bases outside the gene matches: 19. The V gene's germline CDR1 is SGHRS and CDR2 YFSETQ. CDR3 DNA: TGCGCCAGCAGACCGGATTTACGGGACAGGGGGAAAAGAGATGAAGCTTTCTTT. The encoded protein is CASRPDLRDRGKRDEAFF. The whole variable domain, remainder taken from reference TRBV5-1 and TRBJ1-1, is KAGVTQTPRYLIKTRGQQVTLSCSPISGHRSVSWYQQTPGQGLQFLFEYFSETQRNKGNFPGRFSGRQFSNSRSEMNVSTLELGDSALYLCASRPDLRDRGKRDEAFFGQGTRLTVV.

This sequence joins TRBV4-1 and TRBJ2-2, with unresolved D. CDR3 length: 15 residues. The germline V and J ends were trimmed by 0 bases and 4 bases, with 9 bases remaining between them. Germline CDR1 MGHRA, CDR2 YSYEKL. The CDR3 DNA is TGCGCCAGCAGCCAAGAGGCAGCGTTCACCGGGGAGCTGTTTTTT. It is translated as CASSQEAAFTGELFF.

This clone was recorded a few times. The chain employs TRBV27 and TRBJ2-7; D unclear. Per germline, CDR1 MNHEY and CDR2 SMNVEV (reference sequence). The CDR3 extends over 10 amino acids. V was clipped by 10 bases and J by 5 bases, with 9 bases between them. The CDR3 nucleotides are TGTGCCACCCCTCGGGACGAGCAGTACTTC. Amino acids: CATPRDEQYF.

This clone was observed a single time. The CDR3 DNA is TGCAGCGTTGGTCAGGGGGCCGGTCAGCCCCAGCATTTT. Translating it yields CSVGQGAGQPQHF. V is TRBV29-1 and J is TRBJ1-5; 8 bases fit TRBD1. The CDR3 length is 13 residues. Germline lookup yields CDR1 SQVTM and CDR2 ANQGSEA. Losses at the gene ends were 4 bases for V and 6 bases for J; bases not matched to a gene: 5.

The chain uses TRBV11-2 and TRBJ1-6; 8 bases map to TRBD1. Germline V gives CDR1 SGHAT, CDR2 FQNNGV. The J segment lost 10 bases and the V segment lost 4 bases, leaving 9 bases of the junction unmatched. This CDR3 is 15 amino acids long. CDR3 nucleotides: TGTGCCAGCAGCTCCCTGGACAGGGCTGACTCACCCCTCCACTTT. It yields the protein CASSSLDRADSPLHF.

This chain joins TRBV27 and TRBJ2-7; 11 bases line up with TRBD2. Per the germline V gene, CDR1 is MNHEY and CDR2 is SMNVEV (reference sequence). The CDR3 runs 16 residues. The V gene end was trimmed by 5 bases and the J gene end by 4 bases; junction bases not matched to a gene: 10. The CDR3 is CASSALTSGSLYEQYF. The CDR3 DNA follows: TGTGCCAGCAGTGCCCTCACTAGCGGGAGTCTGTACGAGCAGTACTTC.

This clone was seen a single time. This chain joins TRBV6-5 and TRBJ1-2; maybe TRBD1 (5 bases). Germline V gene data show CDR1 as MNHEY and CDR2 as SVGAGI. The CDR3 is 13 residues long. The V end lost 5 bases, the J end lost 4 bases, and 11 bases lay between the germline ends. The CDR3 DNA reads TGTGCCAGCAGTGCGACAGAGATCTATGGCTACACCTTC. Translation: CASSATEIYGYTF.

The chain combines TRBV7-8 with TRBJ1-4, with a possible D match to TRBD1 (6 bases). This CDR3 spans 15 amino acids. Germline V lookup: CDR1 SGHVS, CDR2 FQNEAQ. The V and J ends lost 9 bases and 3 bases respectively, with 17 bases between them. The CDR3 region has the DNA TGTGCCAGTTTATTTCGGACAGACCCTAATGAAAAACTGTTTTTT. Its translation: CASLFRTDPNEKLFF.

This clone was observed a single time. This chain connects TRBV11-2 to TRBJ2-7, with 10 bases aligning to TRBD2. V was pared by 0 bases and J by 5 bases, with 7 bases of the junction left unmatched. The length of the CDR3 is 16 residues. Germline V gene data show CDR1 as SGHAT and CDR2 as FQNNGV. The DNA for the CDR3 is TGTGCCAGCAGCTTAGAGAGTAGCGGGAGGAGCCACGAGCAGTACTTC. Protein product: CASSLESSGRSHEQYF.

The chain couples TRBV6-1 to TRBJ1-2; 7 bases agree with TRBD1. The CDR3 consists of 14 residues. V shed 7 bases, J shed 4 bases, and the junction held 9 bases outside the gene matches. Germline assignment: CDR1 MNHNS and CDR2 SASEGT. The chain's CDR3 is CASTPPGQPYGYTF. In DNA form, the CDR3 reads TGTGCCAGCACCCCCCCGGGACAGCCCTATGGCTACACCTTC.

The chain couples TRBV6-5 to TRBJ2-7; maybe TRBD2 (5 bases). The length of the CDR3 is 14 residues. CDR1 is MNHEY, CDR2 SVGAGI, per germline. V lost 4 bases, J lost 2 bases, and 12 bases lay in between. The CDR3: CASSSSGIPYEQYF. DNA of the CDR3: TGTGCCAGCAGTTCATCGGGGATCCCCTACGAGCAGTACTTC.

The V gene is TRBV2, the J gene TRBJ1-3, with D maybe TRBD1 (5 bases). CDR1 is SNHLY and CDR2 is FYNNEI in the germline V gene. The CDR3 has 15 amino acids. V lost 5 bases to trimming and J lost 0 bases, with 11 bases between them. The CDR3 sequence: CASSSTAFSGNTIYF. The DNA for the CDR3 is TGTGCCAGCAGTTCGACAGCCTTCTCTGGAAACACCATATATTTT.

The chain is built from TRBV30 and TRBJ1-1; 7 positions agree with TRBD1. The V gene's germline CDR1 is GTSNPN and CDR2 SVGIG (reference sequence). The CDR3 totals 13 residues. J gave up 5 bases and V 7 bases, and 10 bases lay outside the gene matches. The DNA of the CDR3 is TGTGCCTTGACTACTCAGGGGGGTACTGAAGCTTTCTTT. Translated, it gives CALTTQGGTEAFF. Drawing the rest from reference TRBV30 and TRBJ1-1, the complete variable domain is SQTIHQWPATLVQPVGSPLSLECTVEGTSNPNLYWYRQAAGRGLQLLFYSVGIGQISSEVPQNLSASRPQDRQFILSSKKLLLSDSGFYLCALTTQGGTEAFFGQGTRLTVV.

V is TRBV9 and J is TRBJ1-1; D gene uncertain. The CDR3 contains 12 residues. Germline values: CDR1 SGDLS, CDR2 YYNGEE. Between the trimmed V and J ends, which lost 0 bases and 8 bases, there was a span of 8 bases. The CDR3 is CASSVVGEEAFF. In DNA, the CDR3 is TGTGCCAGCAGCGTAGTCGGTGAGGAAGCTTTCTTT.

V is TRBV4-2 and J is TRBJ2-7; D gene ambiguous. Germline V lookup: CDR1 LGHNA, CDR2 YNFKEQ. This CDR3 has 13 amino acids. V lost 4 bases and J 6 bases, leaving 13 bases between the germline ends. The CDR3 DNA reads as TGTGCCAGCAGCCTATTGAGAAGTGGCGAGCAGTACTTC. Protein: CASSLLRSGEQYF.

Points on this clone: At the DNA level, this CDR3 is encoded by other sequences in the same sample as well. The chain employs TRBV19 and TRBJ1-1; D not certain. With 3 bases removed from V and 5 bases from J, the gap between germline ends came to 13 bases. The CDR3 covers 14 residues. Germline values: CDR1 LNHDA, CDR2 SQIVND (reference sequence). The CDR3 loop is CASSISGSGTEAFF. The DNA for the CDR3 is TGTGCCAGTAGTATTAGCGGGTCTGGTACTGAAGCTTTCTTT.